The rows below give T cell receptor beta chains drawn from one sample of a study of blood T cell repertoires in COVID-19. TCRdb's table, derived via immunoSEQ multiplex PCR, lists solely in-frame clones and lacks some. The profile shows over 150,000 clones, approximately 91% of them singletons. The sequenced sample was peripheral blood. Every receptor here comes from a man aged 50 or older with acute or convalescent COVID-19. Both conserved end residues are part of each CDR3. The order of the fields is V gene, D gene, clone size, J gene, CDR3 protein, CDR3 DNA. A D gene is named only where the DNA matches it firmly. Rows may omit the clone size; those that give it use once, few, many or a size class.

>TRBV28|.|.|TRBJ1-5
CASSLRGGQPQHF
TGTGCCAGCAGTTTAAGGGGAGGTCAGCCCCAGCATTTT
>TRBV24-1|TRBD2|once|TRBJ2-1
CATSDLPGGQFF
TGTGCCACCAGTGATTTACCGGGAGGGCAGTTCTTC
>TRBV7-9|TRBD1|once|TRBJ2-5
CASSRGQLETQYF
TGTGCCAGCAGCCGGGGACAGCTAGAGACCCAGTACTTC
>TRBV18|TRBD2|few|TRBJ2-1
CASSPPILAGVRNEQFF
TGTGCCAGCTCACCACCGATACTAGCGGGAGTGCGGAATGAGCAGTTCTTC
>TRBV5-8|.|.|TRBJ1-1
CASSFDTYTEAFF
TGTGCCAGCAGCTTTGACACGTACACTGAAGCTTTCTTT
>TRBV7-2|.|.|TRBJ2-4
CASSLGGSHGDKNIQYF
TGTGCCAGCAGCTTAGGAGGGTCCCACGGAGACAAAAACATTCAGTACTTC
>TRBV7-3|.|.|TRBJ1-5
CASSFQVGQPQHF
TGTGCCAGCAGCTTCCAGGTCGGTCAGCCCCAGCATTTT
>TRBV6-5|.|.|TRBJ1-2
CASSSAGDGIGYTF
TGTGCCAGCAGTTCGGCAGGGGACGGAATAGGCTACACCTTC
>TRBV19|TRBD1|few|TRBJ1-3
CASSILGQDFSGNTIYF
TGTGCCAGTAGTATTCTAGGACAGGACTTCTCTGGAAACACCATATATTTT
>TRBV7-9|.|.|TRBJ2-1
CASSSQRVDNEQFF
TGTGCCAGCAGCTCCCAGCGGGTGGATAATGAGCAGTTCTTC
>TRBV9|.|.|TRBJ2-1
CATSRGAASYNEQFF
TGTGCCACCTCCCGGGGGGCGGCCTCCTACAATGAGCAGTTCTTC
>TRBV4-1|.|.|TRBJ1-3
CASSQSAGAGNTIYF
TGCGCCAGCAGCCAAAGCGCAGGGGCTGGAAACACCATATATTTT
>TRBV10-3|TRBD1|.|TRBJ1-2
CAISTGTGPNYGYTF
TGTGCCATCAGTACAGGGACAGGCCCTAACTATGGCTACACCTTC